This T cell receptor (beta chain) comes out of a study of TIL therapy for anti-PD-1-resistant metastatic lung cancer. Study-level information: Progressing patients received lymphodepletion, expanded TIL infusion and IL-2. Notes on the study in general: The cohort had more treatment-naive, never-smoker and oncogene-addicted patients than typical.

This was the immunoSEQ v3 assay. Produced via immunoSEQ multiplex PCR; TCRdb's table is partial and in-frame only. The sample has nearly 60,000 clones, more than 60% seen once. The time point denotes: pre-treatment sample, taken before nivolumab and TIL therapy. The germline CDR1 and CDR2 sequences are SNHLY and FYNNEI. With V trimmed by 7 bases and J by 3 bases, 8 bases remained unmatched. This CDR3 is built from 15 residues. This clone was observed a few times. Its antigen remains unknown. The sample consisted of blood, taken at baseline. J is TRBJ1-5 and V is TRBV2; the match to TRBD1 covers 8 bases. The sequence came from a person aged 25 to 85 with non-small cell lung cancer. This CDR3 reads CASTAGTGYNQPQHF. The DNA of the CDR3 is TGTGCCAGCACCGCCGGGACAGGCTACAATCAGCCCCAGCATTTT.